This T cell receptor (beta chain) was obtained from a study of blood T cell repertoires in COVID-19. The method was immunoSEQ multiplex PCR; TCRdb's version includes in-frame clones alone and lacks a portion of them. The data hold about 240,000 clones, with approximately 85% observed a single time. CDR3 size: 15 residues. In germline, CDR1 is SGHDT, CDR2 YYEEEE. With 1 base clipped from V and 5 bases from J, the junction kept 6 bases outside the gene matches. The source of this sequence is a man aged 45-60 years with COVID-19, enrolled during active disease. The material sequenced was peripheral blood. This chain connects TRBV5-6 to TRBJ1-1; 9 bases fit TRBD1. Here the CDR3 reads CASSLTGGGRTEAFF. The CDR3 region has the DNA TGTGCCAGCAGCTTGACAGGGGGCGGGAGGACTGAAGCTTTCTTT.